One TCR beta chain is described in this entry. Trimming left V 3 bases short and J 3 bases short, with 15 bases between. CDR3 length: 15 amino acids. CDR1 is MNHEY and CDR2 is SVGAGI in the germline V gene. The data stem from a study of T cells in Graves' hyperthyroidism and ophthalmopathy. The CDR3 regions of TCR beta were amplified from RNA transcripts. First-round RT-PCR targeting the TCR CDR3 was performed with the HTBI primer set. MiXCR, run by TCRdb on the multiplex PCR reads, gives a single entry per CDR3 protein. Of around 260,000 distinct CDR3 sequences listed, 20% to 30% are singletons. The sequenced sample was blood. This rearrangement joins TRBV6-5 to TRBJ2-7; tentatively, D is TRBD1 or TRBD2 (6 bases each). This clonotype was obtained from a man aged 40-50 years with Graves' hyperthyroidism that later progressed to Graves' ophthalmopathy. CDR3 loop: CASSYGGGIDYEQYF. As DNA, the CDR3 is TGTGCCAGCAGTTATGGGGGCGGGATAGACTACGAGCAGTACTTC.